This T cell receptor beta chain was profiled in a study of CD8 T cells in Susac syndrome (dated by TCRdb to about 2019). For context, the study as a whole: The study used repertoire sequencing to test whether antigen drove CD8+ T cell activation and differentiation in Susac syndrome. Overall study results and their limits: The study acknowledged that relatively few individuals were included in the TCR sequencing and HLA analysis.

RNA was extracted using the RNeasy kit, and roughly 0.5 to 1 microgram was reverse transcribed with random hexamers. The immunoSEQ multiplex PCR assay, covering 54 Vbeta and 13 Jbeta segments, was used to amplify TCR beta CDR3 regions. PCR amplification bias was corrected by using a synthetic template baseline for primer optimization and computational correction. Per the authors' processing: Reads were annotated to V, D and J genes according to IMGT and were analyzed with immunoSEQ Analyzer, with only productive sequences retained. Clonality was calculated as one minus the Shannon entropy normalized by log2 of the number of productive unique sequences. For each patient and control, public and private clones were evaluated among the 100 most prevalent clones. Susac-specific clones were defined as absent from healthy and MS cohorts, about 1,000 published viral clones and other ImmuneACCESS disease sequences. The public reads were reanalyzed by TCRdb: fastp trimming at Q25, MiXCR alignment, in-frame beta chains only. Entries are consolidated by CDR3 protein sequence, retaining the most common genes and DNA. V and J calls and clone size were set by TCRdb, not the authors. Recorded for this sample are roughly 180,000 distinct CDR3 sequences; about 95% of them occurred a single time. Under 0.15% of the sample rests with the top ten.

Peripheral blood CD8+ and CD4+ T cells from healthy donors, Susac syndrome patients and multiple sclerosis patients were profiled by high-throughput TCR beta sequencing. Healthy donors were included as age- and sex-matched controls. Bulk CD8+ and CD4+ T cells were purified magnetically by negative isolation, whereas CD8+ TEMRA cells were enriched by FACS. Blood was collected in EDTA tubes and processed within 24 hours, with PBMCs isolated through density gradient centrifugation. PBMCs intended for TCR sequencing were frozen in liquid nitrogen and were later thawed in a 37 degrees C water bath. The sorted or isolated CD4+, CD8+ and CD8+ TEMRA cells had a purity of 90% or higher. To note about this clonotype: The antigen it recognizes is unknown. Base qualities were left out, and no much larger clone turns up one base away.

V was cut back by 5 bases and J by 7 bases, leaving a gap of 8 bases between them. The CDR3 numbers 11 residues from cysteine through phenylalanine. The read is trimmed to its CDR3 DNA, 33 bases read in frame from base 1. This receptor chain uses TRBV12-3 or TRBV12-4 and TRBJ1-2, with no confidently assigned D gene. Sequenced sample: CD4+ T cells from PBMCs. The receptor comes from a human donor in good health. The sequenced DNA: TGTGCCAGCAGTACCCGGGTTGGCTACACCTTC. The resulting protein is CASSTRVGYTF.